These 17 T cell receptor beta chains share one sample of origin, sequenced in a study of OX40 agonist ivuxolimab in advanced cancers. The protocol was immunoSEQ multiplex PCR, while the TCRdb copy is restricted to in-frame clones and leaves out a portion. The sample consists of 45,000 to 65,000 clones, approximately 75% of them appearing once. The sample here was CD4+ or CD8+ T cells sorted from blood, taken in a trial of the OX40 agonist ivuxolimab. Receptors were obtained from an adult with an advanced solid tumor such as melanoma, head and neck, liver or kidney cancer.

The chain carries TRBV7-9 and TRBJ1-2; 11 bases are shared with TRBD1. CDR3 length: 13 residues. V trimming: 3 bases; J trimming: 7 bases; junction bases outside the gene matches: 1. Germline CDR1 is SEHNR and CDR2 is FQNEAQ (reference sequence). The CDR3: CASSFGTGGGYTF. The CDR3 bases are TGTGCCAGCAGCTTCGGGACAGGGGGTGGCTACACCTTC. The variable domain in full, with the rest retrieved from reference TRBV7-9 and TRBJ1-2, is DTGVSQNPRHKITKRGQNVTFRCDPISEHNRLYWYRQTLGQGPEFLTYFQNEAQLEKSRLLSDRFSAERPKGSFSTLEIQRTEQGDSAMYLCASSFGTGGGYTFGSGTRLTVV.

V gene TRBV4-2 combines with J gene TRBJ1-6, with 8 bases aligning to TRBD1. V lost 6 bases to trimming and J lost 7 bases; unmatched junction nucleotides: 8. This CDR3 has 15 residues. Per germline, CDR1 LGHNA and CDR2 YNFKEQ. CDR3 sequence: CASSPVGTGNSPLHF. DNA for the CDR3: TGTGCCAGCAGTCCTGTTGGGACAGGCAATTCACCCCTCCACTTT.

The V and J genes are TRBV7-7 and TRBJ2-5, with D perhaps TRBD1 or TRBD2 (5 bases each). The V gene lost 10 bases and the J gene lost 5 bases, with 14 bases spanning the gap. The CDR3 consists of 12 residues. Germline values: CDR1 SSHAT, CDR2 FNYEAQ (reference sequence). The CDR3 sequence is CATRDLGETQYF. The CDR3 DNA reads as TGTGCCACCCGGGACCTCGGGGAGACCCAGTACTTC.

In the case of this clone: Germline and junction disagree at one end, which may indicate a read error. The CDR3 loop reads CASSITDRGGNEQFF. CDR3 nucleotides: TGCGCCAGCAGCATAACGGACAGGGGAGGTAATGAACAGTTCTTC. The chain carries TRBV5-1 and TRBJ2-1, with TRBD1 matching over 9 bases. The V gene's germline CDR1 is SGHRS and CDR2 YFSETQ. This CDR3 spans 15 amino acids.

The rearrangement links TRBV6-1 to TRBJ2-5; no firm D call. The CDR3 spans 15 residues. From germline, CDR1 is MNHNS and CDR2 SASEGT. V dropped 5 bases and J dropped 3 bases, with 16 bases sitting between them. The CDR3 DNA is TGTGCCAGCAGTCATGACATGACGCTGGAAGAGACCCAGTACTTC. As protein: CASSHDMTLEETQYF.

This clone was seen a few times. The V and J genes are TRBV7-9 and TRBJ1-1, with a tentative D call TRBD1 (5 bases). Germline CDR1 is SEHNR and CDR2 is FQNEAQ (reference sequence). The CDR3 consists of 15 residues. Trimming shortened V by 0 bases and J by 0 bases, and 8 bases separated the two germline ends. Here the CDR3 reads CASSLAGTMNTEAFF. The CDR3 DNA is TGTGCCAGCAGCTTAGCAGGGACCATGAACACTGAAGCTTTCTTT.

The V gene is TRBV5-1, the J gene TRBJ2-2; no clear D gene. V was clipped by 0 bases and J by 0 bases, with 6 bases between them. This CDR3 has 15 residues. Germline CDR1 is SGHRS and CDR2 is YFSETQ. The CDR3 here is CASSLGSANTGELFF. CDR3 nucleotides: TGCGCCAGCAGCTTGGGGAGCGCGAACACCGGGGAGCTGTTTTTT.

The CDR3 is CASSEGRQGAKAFF. CDR3 coding DNA: TGTGCCAGCAGTGAAGGGCGCCAGGGGGCAAAAGCTTTCTTT. This chain uses TRBV6-1 with TRBJ1-1; TRBD1 matches at 8 bases. CDR1 MNHNS and CDR2 SASEGT come from the germline V gene. The CDR3 is 14 residues long. The V gene end was trimmed by 1 base and the J gene end by 9 bases; junction bases not matched to a gene: 7.

V is TRBV11-3 and J is TRBJ2-7; no clear D. The CDR3 length is 12 residues. Looked up from germline, CDR1 is SGHNT and CDR2 is YENEEA. Trimming removed 4 bases at V and 2 bases at J, with 6 bases between. The CDR3 nucleotides are TGTGCCAGCAGCTCGGACGCCTACGAGCAGTACTTC. This encodes CASSSDAYEQYF.

The chain links TRBV20-1 to TRBJ1-6, with no clear D. With 7 bases removed from V and 9 bases from J, the gap between germline ends came to 4 bases. The CDR3 loop spans 9 amino acids. The germline V gene encodes CDR1 DFQATT and CDR2 SNEGSKA (reference sequence). CDR3 bases: TGCAGTGTTAGTTCACCCCTCCACTTT. The encoded protein is CSVSSPLHF.

This clone was seen more than once but under ten times. The chain is built from TRBV5-1 and TRBJ1-6; no firm D call. The CDR3 extends over 12 amino acids. Germline loops: CDR1 SGHRS, CDR2 YFSETQ. V was cut by 5 bases and J by 5 bases, with 5 bases left in between. The CDR3 here is CASREDNSPLHF. CDR3 nucleotides: TGCGCCAGCAGAGAAGATAATTCACCCCTCCACTTT.

The genes are TRBV5-4 and TRBJ1-2; maybe TRBD1 (5 bases). The germline gives CDR1 SGHNT, CDR2 YYREEE (reference sequence). This CDR3 is built from 13 residues. Trimming pared 5 bases from V and 5 bases from J, leaving 13 bases between. CDR3 loop: CASSSRDGYGYTF. Written as DNA, the CDR3 is TGTGCCAGCAGTTCCAGGGATGGATATGGCTACACCTTC.

The chain uses TRBV5-6 and TRBJ1-2; D perhaps matches TRBD1 (5 bases). Germline lookup yields CDR1 SGHDT and CDR2 YYEEEE. This CDR3 spans 14 amino acids. Trimming took off 3 bases at V and 7 bases at J, with 16 bases between the two ends. CDR3 sequence reads: CASSSKGPTGGYTF. The CDR3 DNA reads as TGTGCCAGCAGCTCCAAGGGGCCGACTGGTGGCTACACCTTC.

The chain joins TRBV9 to TRBJ2-3; 11 bases line up with TRBD1. Trimming cost V 0 bases and J 4 bases; bases outside gene matches: 7. The CDR3 covers 17 residues. Germline values: CDR1 SGDLS, CDR2 YYNGEE. The CDR3 sequence is CASSVDHGGQGADTQYF. As DNA, the CDR3 is TGTGCCAGCAGCGTAGATCACGGGGGACAGGGGGCAGATACGCAGTATTTT.

This clone was counted once. The gene calls are TRBV28 and TRBJ2-1; possibly TRBD1 for D (5 bases). The CDR3 loop spans 12 amino acids. Germline CDR1 is MDHEN and CDR2 is SYDVKM. Between the trimmed V and J ends, which lost 6 bases and 8 bases, there was a span of 11 bases. The CDR3 region is CASSVSGYEQFF. The CDR3 bases are TGTGCCAGCAGCGTTTCAGGGTATGAGCAGTTCTTC.

This chain links TRBV6-1 with TRBJ1-3; D not resolved. Germline loops: CDR1 MNHNS, CDR2 SASEGT. The CDR3 runs to 13 residues. Trimming took off 2 bases at V and 1 base at J, with 3 bases between the two ends. CDR3 residues: CASSERSGNTIYF. The CDR3 region has the DNA TGTGCCAGCAGTGAACGGTCTGGAAACACCATATATTTT.

V usage is TRBV5-4 and J usage is TRBJ1-5; 7 bases are a match to TRBD1. This CDR3 spans 15 amino acids. The germline V gene encodes CDR1 SGHNT and CDR2 YYREEE (reference sequence). The J segment lost 4 bases and the V segment lost 2 bases, leaving 6 bases of the junction unmatched. The CDR3: CASSFYRGMNQPQHF. Here the CDR3 DNA reads TGTGCCAGCAGCTTTTACAGGGGAATGAATCAGCCCCAGCATTTT.